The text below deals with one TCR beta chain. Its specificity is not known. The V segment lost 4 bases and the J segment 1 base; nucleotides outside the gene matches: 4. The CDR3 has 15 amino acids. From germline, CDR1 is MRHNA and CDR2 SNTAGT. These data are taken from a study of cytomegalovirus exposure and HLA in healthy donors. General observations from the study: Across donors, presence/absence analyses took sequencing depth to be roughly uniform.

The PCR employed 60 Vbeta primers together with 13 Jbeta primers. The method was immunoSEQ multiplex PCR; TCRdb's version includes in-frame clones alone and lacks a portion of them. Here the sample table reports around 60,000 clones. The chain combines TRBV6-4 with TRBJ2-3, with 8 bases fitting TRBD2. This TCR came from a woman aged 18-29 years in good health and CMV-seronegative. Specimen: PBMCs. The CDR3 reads CASSARGDGTDTQYF. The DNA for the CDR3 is TGTGCCAGCAGTGCGCGGGGGGACGGCACAGATACGCAGTATTTT.